This T cell receptor beta chain is drawn from a study of cytomegalovirus exposure and HLA in healthy donors. Looked up from germline, CDR1 is KGHSH and CDR2 is LQKENI. This CDR3 is built from 14 residues. V shed 4 bases and J 2 bases; nucleotides not matched to a gene: 4. Use of 60 Vbeta and 13 Jbeta primers characterized the PCR. The protocol was immunoSEQ multiplex PCR, while the TCRdb copy is restricted to in-frame clones and leaves out a portion. The table records tens of thousands of clones, over 75% of them present only once. The chain combines TRBV18 with TRBJ2-5; 7 nucleotides agree with TRBD1. The sequence was collected from a man between 50 and 59 years old in good health and CMV-seronegative. The sample consisted of PBMCs. The CDR3 loop reads CASSRSRGQETQYF. The CDR3 DNA is TGTGCCAGCTCACGATCCAGGGGGCAAGAGACCCAGTACTTC. Full variable domain (rest looked up from reference TRBV18 and TRBJ2-5): NAGVMQNPRHLVRRRGQEARLRCSPMKGHSHVYWYRQLPEEGLKFMVYLQKENIIDESGMPKERFSAEFPKEGPSILRIQQVVRGDSAAYFCASSRSRGQETQYFGPGTRLLVL.